Following are 28 T cell receptor beta chains from one sample sequenced in a study of CD8 T cells in ankylosing spondylitis. TCRdb reanalysed the 5' RACE reads using MiXCR and keeps one entry per CDR3 protein. This sample has roughly 250,000 distinct CDR3 sequences; roughly a tenth occur once, and the top ten carry 2.6%. The material sequenced was blood, either unsorted or a sorted T cell fraction (not recorded which). These receptors originate from a male donor with ankylosing spondylitis or in good health (not recorded which).

The chain has TRBV20-1 and TRBJ2-1, with 11 bases fitting TRBD2. J was trimmed by 2 bases and V by 3 bases; bases with no gene match: 6. Looked up from germline, CDR1 is DFQATT and CDR2 is SNEGSKA (reference sequence). This CDR3 has 16 residues. The CDR3 DNA reads as TGCAGTGCTAGGCGGGGACTAGCGGCAGCCTACAATGAGCAGTTCTTC. Protein sequence: CSARRGLAAAYNEQFF.

As for this clonotype: Being one base from a much bigger clone, this may be a read error. The chain has TRBV4-2 and TRBJ2-1; TRBD2 matches 8 bases. The CDR3 contains 16 residues. The germline gives CDR1 LGHNA, CDR2 YNFKEQ. V shed 1 base, J shed 6 bases, and the junction held 8 bases outside the gene matches. The CDR3 bases are TGTGCCAGCAGCCAAGGGGCCGGGAGGGAATTCAATGAGCAGTTCTTC. Translated, it gives CASSQGAGREFNEQFF.

This clonotype was seen repeatedly, ten times or more. The chain uses TRBV11-2 and TRBJ1-3; D is ambiguous. The CDR3 runs 15 residues. The V end lost 3 bases, the J end lost 4 bases, and 13 bases lay between the germline ends. Looked up from germline, CDR1 is SGHAT and CDR2 is FQNNGV. The CDR3 here is CASSLPGRMGNTIYF. The CDR3 coding sequence is TGTGCCAGCAGCTTGCCGGGCCGGATGGGAAACACCATATATTTT.

This clonotype has at least ten counts. The V and J genes are TRBV7-9 and TRBJ1-1; 7 positions match TRBD1. Trimming took 6 bases from V and 6 from J; bases not matched to a gene: 7. The CDR3 loop spans 13 amino acids. Germline CDR1 and CDR2: SEHNR and FQNEAQ (reference sequence). The CDR3 DNA sequence: TGTGCCAGCAGAATACAGGGGAGCGCTGAAGCTTTCTTT. Translating it yields CASRIQGSAEAFF. Combining the CDR3 with reference TRBV7-9 and TRBJ1-1 gives the whole variable domain DTGVSQNPRHKITKRGQNVTFRCDPISEHNRLYWYRQTLGQGPEFLTYFQNEAQLEKSRLLSDRFSAERPKGSFSTLEIQRTEQGDSAMYLCASRIQGSAEAFFGQGTRLTVV.

In this sample, this clonotype turned up many times. The V call is TRBV5-1, the J call TRBJ2-1; perhaps TRBD2 as D (5 bases). V was pared by 1 base and J by 8 bases, with 10 bases between. CDR3 length: 13 residues. Germline CDR1 is SGHRS and CDR2 is YFSETQ. The CDR3, as DNA: TGCGCCAGCAGCTTGTACGGGGATGATGAGCAGTTCTTC. Residues: CASSLYGDDEQFF.

The sample holds many counts of this clonotype. The rearrangement uses TRBV5-6 and TRBJ2-7, with D tentatively TRBD1 (6 bases). CDR1 and CDR2 (germline): SGHDT, YYEEEE. V was shortened by 2 bases and J by 0 bases, with 12 bases between the two germline ends. CDR3 size: 15 residues. The CDR3: CASSFRTVLSYEQYF. The CDR3 DNA sequence: TGTGCCAGCAGCTTCAGGACAGTCCTCTCCTACGAGCAGTACTTC.

This clonotype was seen at least ten times. J is TRBJ2-1 and V is TRBV9; D may match TRBD1 or TRBD2 (5 bases each). Deletions cut 3 bases from V and 7 bases from J, with 11 bases between. CDR3 length: 13 amino acids. Germline CDR1 SGDLS, CDR2 YYNGEE. In nucleotides, the CDR3 is TGTGCCAGCAGCGGAAGGGACGGGAATGAGCAGTTCTTC. It translates to CASSGRDGNEQFF.

This rearrangement joins TRBV19 to TRBJ2-7, with a weak D call TRBD1 (5 bases). This CDR3 is built from 16 residues. CDR1 is LNHDA, CDR2 SQIVND, per germline (reference sequence). V lost 3 bases, J lost 4 bases, and 19 bases lay in between. The CDR3 DNA reads TGTGCCAGTAGTATTGGGGCAGGGAAGTATAAGTACGAGCAGTACTTC. Residues: CASSIGAGKYKYEQYF.

This clonotype has at least ten counts. The gene calls are TRBV29-1 and TRBJ1-5; TRBD1 matches 7 bases. Looked up from germline, CDR1 is SQVTM and CDR2 is ANQGSEA. CDR3 length: 12 residues. With 7 bases clipped from V and 4 bases from J, the junction kept 4 bases outside the gene matches. CDR3 residues: CSAQGENQPQHF. CDR3 nucleotides: TGCAGCGCCCAGGGGGAAAATCAGCCCCAGCATTTT.

This clonotype was seen ten or more times. The chain employs TRBV7-7 and TRBJ2-5; TRBD1 is a possible D gene (6 bases). The CDR3 is 15 residues long. CDR1 is SSHAT and CDR2 is FNYEAQ in the germline V gene (reference sequence). V lost 1 base, J lost 0 bases, and 9 bases lay in between. The CDR3 loop is CASSLVGANQETQYF. The CDR3 coding sequence is TGTGCCAGCAGCTTAGTGGGGGCCAACCAAGAGACCCAGTACTTC.

This clonotype appeared many times. This chain joins TRBV6-1 and TRBJ2-1; tentative D call: TRBD2 (6 bases). CDR1 MNHNS and CDR2 SASEGT come from the germline V gene. The CDR3 sequence is 14 residues long. V lost 6 bases and J 7 bases, leaving 16 bases between the germline ends. The CDR3 nucleotides read TGTGCCAGCAGCCTACCCGGAGGGCCGAATGAGCAGTTCTTC. Protein sequence: CASSLPGGPNEQFF.

The sample holds many counts of this clonotype. V gene TRBV5-1 combines with J gene TRBJ2-1; TRBD1 aligns across 10 bases. Germline-derived CDR1 and CDR2 are SGHRS and YFSETQ. CDR3 length equals 13 residues. CDR3 bases: TGCGCGAGCGGGACAGGGGACGGCAATGAGCAGTTCTTC. Translated: CASGTGDGNEQFF.

This clonotype appeared many times. The gene calls are TRBV20-1 and TRBJ1-1, with TRBD1 as a possible D gene (5 bases). This CDR3 region has 14 residues. V was clipped by 5 bases and J by 6 bases, with 19 bases between them. The germline V gene encodes CDR1 DFQATT and CDR2 SNEGSKA (reference sequence). The CDR3, as DNA: TGCAGTGCTGCACGCCTGGGGTTGGGGGCTGAAGCTTTCTTT. As protein: CSAARLGLGAEAFF.

This clonotype was seen many times. This sequence joins TRBV30 and TRBJ1-2, with a tentative D call TRBD1 (6 bases). V dropped 1 base and J dropped 7 bases, with 13 bases sitting between them. Per germline, CDR1 GTSNPN and CDR2 SVGIG (reference sequence). The CDR3 covers 13 residues. The CDR3 loop reads CAWSDTGAGGYTF. In nucleotides, the CDR3 is TGTGCCTGGAGTGATACGGGGGCGGGTGGCTACACCTTC.

This clonotype was detected many times. The gene calls are TRBV25-1 and TRBJ2-7; D may match TRBD1 or TRBD2 (5 bases each). Germline V gene data show CDR1 as MGHDK and CDR2 as SYGVNS. The CDR3 runs to 13 residues. Deletions cut 6 bases from V and 2 bases from J, with 11 bases between. CDR3 loop: CASSIGTAYEQYF. CDR3 sequence (DNA): TGTGCCAGCAGCATCGGGACGGCCTACGAGCAGTACTTC.

This clonotype appeared many times. CDR3 amino acids: CSASWVRNTEAFF. DNA of the CDR3: TGCAGTGCTAGTTGGGTCCGGAACACTGAAGCTTTCTTT. The genes are TRBV20-1 and TRBJ1-1; D is uncertain. The length of the CDR3 is 13 residues. Germline values: CDR1 DFQATT, CDR2 SNEGSKA (reference sequence). V lost 3 bases to trimming and J lost 1 base, with 9 bases between them.

This clonotype was found many times. V gene TRBV11-2 combines with J gene TRBJ2-1, with 9 bases aligning to TRBD2. Germline CDR1 reads SGHAT; CDR2 reads FQNNGV. The trim removed 4 bases at V and 10 bases at J, leaving 14 bases unmatched. CDR3 length: 16 amino acids. Here the CDR3 DNA reads TGTGCCAGCAGCTCCGGGGAAGGACTAGCGCTGGCCGAGCAGTTCTTC. Protein product: CASSSGEGLALAEQFF.

Turning to this clonotype: A much larger clone differs from this one at a single base, so this may be a read error. This sequence joins TRBV2 and TRBJ2-1, with D perhaps TRBD2 (6 bases). The V and J ends lost 6 bases and 8 bases respectively, with 14 bases between them. Per the germline V gene, CDR1 is SNHLY and CDR2 is FYNNEI. The CDR3 loop spans 13 amino acids. This CDR3 reads CASRAREADEQFF. CDR3 bases: TGTGCCAGCAGGGCCAGGGAGGCAGATGAGCAGTTCTTC.

This clonotype was seen only a few times. The genes are TRBV6-2 or TRBV6-3 and TRBJ2-4, with D possibly being TRBD1 or TRBD2 (5 bases each). The germline CDR1 and CDR2 sequences are MNHEY and SVGEGT. This CDR3 is 18 amino acids long. Trimming removed 7 bases from V and 0 bases from J, with 22 bases in between. The chain's CDR3 is CASKEGSLHMVAKNIQYF. The CDR3 nucleotides read TGTGCCAGCAAAGAGGGGTCCCTACACATGGTAGCCAAAAACATTCAGTACTTC.

In its sample, this clonotype was seen a few times. This sequence joins TRBV3-1 and TRBJ2-2; D assignment may be TRBD1 or TRBD2 (5 bases each). The CDR3 has 19 amino acids. CDR1 and CDR2 (germline): LGHDT, YNNKEL (reference sequence). V shed 4 bases and J shed 2 bases, with 23 bases lying between them. The CDR3 sequence: CASSLPPGTTGINTGELFF. CDR3 sequence (DNA): TGTGCCAGCAGCCTCCCGCCCGGGACGACGGGTATCAACACCGGGGAGCTGTTTTTT.

This chain uses TRBV14 with TRBJ1-1; D is unclear. In germline, CDR1 is SGHDN, CDR2 FVKESK. The CDR3 is 14 residues long. V lost 4 bases and J 4 bases, leaving 13 bases between the germline ends. The CDR3: CASSPGSEVTEAFF. CDR3 nucleotides: TGTGCCAGCAGCCCCGGGTCGGAAGTCACTGAAGCTTTCTTT. Full variable domain (remainder filled in from reference TRBV14 and TRBJ1-1): EAGVTQFPSHSVIEKGQTVTLRCDPISGHDNLYWYRRVMGKEIKFLLHFVKESKQDESGMPNNRFLAERTGGTYSTLKVQPAELEDSGVYFCASSPGSEVTEAFFGQGTRLTVV.

This clonotype was counted at least ten times. V is TRBV5-1 and J is TRBJ2-7; D is ambiguous. Germline CDR1 SGHRS, CDR2 YFSETQ. The CDR3 is 15 amino acids. V was trimmed by 1 base and J by 3 bases, leaving 14 bases between them. The CDR3 region is CASSLKSPPLYEQYF. The DNA of the CDR3 is TGCGCCAGCAGCTTGAAGTCCCCACCCCTCTACGAGCAGTACTTC.

This clonotype was detected ten times or more. V and J are TRBV5-1 and TRBJ2-6; 7 bases line up with TRBD1. Germline V CDR1 and CDR2: SGHRS, YFSETQ. CDR3 size: 19 residues. The V gene end was trimmed by 3 bases and the J gene end by 2 bases; junction bases not matched to a gene: 14. The CDR3 spells CASSSTITGERPGANVLTF. The CDR3, as DNA: TGCGCCAGCAGCTCCACCATCACAGGGGAACGGCCTGGGGCCAACGTCCTGACTTTC.

This clonotype was picked up many times. V is TRBV6-2 or TRBV6-3 and J is TRBJ1-2; TRBD1 matches 7 bases. The V gene's germline CDR1 is MNHEY and CDR2 SVGEGT. The CDR3 spans 16 residues. J was trimmed by 4 bases and V by 6 bases; bases with no gene match: 14. The CDR3 sequence is CASREAKGQRVYGYTF. For the CDR3, the DNA is TGTGCCAGCAGGGAAGCCAAGGGACAGCGGGTCTATGGCTACACCTTC.

This clonotype was picked up a small number of times. The chain is built from TRBV30 and TRBJ1-3; D ambiguous. Germline CDR1 and CDR2: GTSNPN and SVGIG (reference sequence). The CDR3 length is 15 residues. V dropped 3 bases and J dropped 0 bases, with 12 bases sitting between them. This CDR3 reads CAWRPRGFSGNTIYF. CDR3 sequence (DNA): TGTGCCTGGAGACCCCGGGGATTCTCTGGAAACACCATATATTTT.

The rearrangement uses TRBV4-2 and TRBJ2-7, with TRBD2 matching 9 bases. The germline gives CDR1 LGHNA, CDR2 YNFKEQ. The CDR3 runs 16 residues. J lost 2 bases, V lost 4 bases, and 9 bases had no gene match. CDR3 sequence: CASSLLTSGPAYEQYF. Written as DNA, the CDR3 is TGTGCCAGCAGCCTCCTAACTAGCGGGCCTGCCTACGAGCAGTACTTC.

This clonotype was counted many times. The genes are TRBV20-1 and TRBJ2-3, with 13 bases fitting TRBD2. CDR1 DFQATT and CDR2 SNEGSKA come from the germline V gene (reference sequence). Trimming at V came to 6 bases and at J to 3 bases, leaving 6 bases not matched to a gene. CDR3 length: 15 amino acids. The CDR3 spells CSAPVGLAGTDTQYF. CDR3 in DNA: TGCAGTGCCCCAGTGGGACTAGCGGGAACAGATACGCAGTATTTT.

About this clonotype itself: A read error is possible here, since a much larger clone lies one base away. V gene TRBV4-2 combines with J gene TRBJ2-1; D is possibly TRBD2 (6 bases). This CDR3 has 16 residues. The germline CDR1 and CDR2 sequences are LGHNA and YNFKEQ. DNA for the CDR3: TGTGTCAGCAGCTCCAAGGCGGGAATGGGGTACAATGAGCAGTTCTTC. Amino acid sequence: CVSSSKAGMGYNEQFF.